Listed below are T cell receptor beta chains from one sample, sequenced in a study of cytomegalovirus exposure and HLA in healthy donors. Here immunoSEQ multiplex PCR was the method, and the copy in TCRdb shows in-frame clones only, minus some. The repertoire includes some 150,000 clones, almost 85% of them detected once, and roughly 1.9% sits in the top ten. The source material was PBMCs. These receptors were obtained from a woman aged 35 to 49 in good health and CMV-seronegative. The CDR3 runs from the conserved cysteine through the conserved F or W. D genes are given only for firm matches. The size of a clone is reported for some rows only, either as once, few or many, or as a class for expanded clones.

d_call	clone_size	v_call	cdr3_aa
.	.	TRBV4-2	CASSLFLPLNTEAFF
.	.	TRBV5-1	CASRRGFDGYTF
.	.	TRBV4-3	CASSQDLQGSSGYTF
TRBD2	.	TRBV11-2	CASRSLAGNEQFF
TRBD2	.	TRBV11-2	CASSRLADLYNEQFF
.	once	TRBV27	CASSHRVLYEQYF
.	.	TRBV6-1	CASTPRVATEAFF
TRBD2	.	TRBV9	CASSAPIARGEDTQYF
.	.	TRBV7-8	CASSLAQLVIHEQFF
.	.	TRBV10-3	CAIKNHTAGTDTQYF
.	few	TRBV14	CASSQGGEQYF
TRBD1	.	TRBV4-1	CASSTGTGTYEQYF